The next 14 T cell receptor beta chains were all read from a single sample in a study of OX40 agonist ivuxolimab in advanced cancers. Produced via immunoSEQ multiplex PCR; TCRdb's table is partial and in-frame only. The sample has more than 55,000 clones; about 89% are singletons. Specimen: CD4+ or CD8+ T cells sorted from blood, collected in a trial of the OX40 agonist ivuxolimab. The origin of the receptors is an adult with an advanced solid tumor such as melanoma, head and neck, liver or kidney cancer.

This chain joins TRBV6-1 and TRBJ1-1; D uncertain. Germline V CDR1 and CDR2: MNHNS, SASEGT. Trimming took 5 bases from V and 1 from J, leaving 8 bases between them. There are 13 residues in the CDR3. This CDR3 reads CASSFGRNTEAFF. CDR3 DNA sequence: TGTGCCAGCAGTTTTGGAAGGAACACTGAAGCTTTCTTT.

DNA for the CDR3: TGCGCCAGCAGCCGATATCCTATTGACAGGGGAGATGGCTACACCTTC. Residues: CASSRYPIDRGDGYTF. The rearrangement joins TRBV4-1 to TRBJ1-2; TRBD1 aligns across 8 bases. The CDR3 spans 16 residues. Trimming cost V 4 bases and J 6 bases; bases outside gene matches: 13. In germline, CDR1 is MGHRA, CDR2 YSYEKL.

The chain is built from TRBV5-6 and TRBJ2-3; 15 bases align to TRBD2. Germline V CDR1 and CDR2: SGHDT, YYEEEE. The CDR3 is made up of 17 amino acids. V was pared by 0 bases and J by 4 bases, with 3 bases of the junction left unmatched. The CDR3 nucleotides read TGTGCCAGCAGCTTGGGGACTAGCGGGGGGGCCGCAGATACGCAGTATTTT. Protein product: CASSLGTSGGAADTQYF. The variable domain in full, with the rest retrieved from reference TRBV5-6 and TRBJ2-3, is DAGVTQSPTHLIKTRGQQVTLRCSPKSGHDTVSWYQQALGQGPQFIFQYYEEEERQRGNFPDRFSGHQFPNYSSELNVNALLLGDSALYLCASSLGTSGGAADTQYFGPGTRLTVL.

This clone was seen a single time. V usage is TRBV5-1 and J usage is TRBJ1-2; D is possibly TRBD1 (6 bases). CDR1 SGHRS and CDR2 YFSETQ come from the germline V gene. V gave up 5 bases and J gave up 2 bases, with 10 bases separating them. The CDR3 runs to 13 residues. The CDR3 DNA reads TGCGCCAGCAGAGCAGGGGAGAACTATGGCTACACCTTC. Translating it yields CASRAGENYGYTF.

The rearrangement uses TRBV5-1 and TRBJ2-2; 12 positions match TRBD2. Germline CDR1 is SGHRS and CDR2 is YFSETQ. The CDR3 has 19 residues. V shed 0 bases, J shed 6 bases, and the junction held 12 bases outside the gene matches. DNA of the CDR3: TGCGCCAGCAGCTTGGCTACTAGCGGGGGGCGTCGGAGGGCCGGGGAGCTGTTTTTT. The encoded protein is CASSLATSGGRRRAGELFF.

This sequence joins TRBV29-1 and TRBJ1-2, with D perhaps TRBD1 (6 bases). Germline CDR1 reads SQVTM; CDR2 reads ANQGSEA. Trimming shortened V by 2 bases and J by 8 bases, and 9 bases separated the two germline ends. This CDR3 has 11 residues. The CDR3 coding sequence is TGCAGCGTTGAAACAGGGAAGGGCTACACCTTC. Amino acid sequence: CSVETGKGYTF.

The chain is built from TRBV25-1 and TRBJ1-1; the D gene is possibly TRBD1 (5 bases). This CDR3 contains 13 residues. Germline CDR1 and CDR2: MGHDK and SYGVNS. Between the trimmed V and J ends, which lost 1 base and 10 bases, there was a span of 13 bases. CDR3 region: CASSESKGLGAFF. The CDR3, as DNA: TGTGCCAGCAGTGAATCCAAGGGGCTTGGAGCTTTCTTT.

The chain has TRBV19 and TRBJ1-5; TRBD1 matches 7 bases. This CDR3 is 13 amino acids long. With V trimmed by 5 bases and J by 8 bases, 6 bases remained unmatched. The germline CDR1 and CDR2 sequences are LNHDA and SQIVND (reference sequence). The CDR3, as DNA: TGTGCCAGTAGTTCGCCCGGGACAGAGCCCCAGCATTTT. Translated: CASSSPGTEPQHF.

V usage is TRBV10-3 and J usage is TRBJ1-1; D gene ambiguous. V shed 6 bases and J shed 5 bases, with 13 bases lying between them. This CDR3 contains 13 residues. Germline CDR1 and CDR2: ENHRY and SYGVKD. The CDR3 reads CAISIDRRTEAFF. The CDR3 bases are TGTGCCATCAGCATAGATCGCAGGACTGAAGCTTTCTTT.

The chain is built from TRBV5-1 and TRBJ2-6; no clear D gene. The germline CDR1 and CDR2 sequences are SGHRS and YFSETQ. The CDR3 spans 17 residues. V dropped 0 bases and J dropped 0 bases, with 10 bases sitting between them. The chain's CDR3 is CASSLGVIRSGANVLTF. The CDR3, as DNA: TGCGCCAGCAGCTTGGGAGTAATCCGCTCTGGGGCCAACGTCCTGACTTTC.

The chain carries TRBV19 and TRBJ2-5, with TRBD1 matching 7 bases. The last part of the DNA fits TRBJ2-7 better; the J call may be wrong. The CDR3 extends over 14 amino acids. CDR1 and CDR2 from the germline V gene are LNHDA and SQIVND (reference sequence). Written as DNA, the CDR3 is TGTGCCAGTAGAGACAGGGCCCCCCCCTACGAGCAGTACTTC. Translation gives CASRDRAPPYEQYF.

CDR3 in DNA: TGTGCCAGCAGCTCCCTAGGACAGGCGGGGAACACAGATACGCAGTATTTT. Encoded protein: CASSSLGQAGNTDTQYF. The chain links TRBV7-2 to TRBJ2-3, with D possibly matching TRBD1 (7 bases). Deletions cut 4 bases from V and 2 bases from J, with 19 bases between. Germline V gene sequence: CDR1 SGHTA, CDR2 FQGNSA. The CDR3 length is 17 residues. Full variable domain (outside the CDR3, taken from reference TRBV7-2 and TRBJ2-3): GAGVSQSPSNKVTEKGKDVELRCDPISGHTALYWYRQSLGQGLEFLIYFQGNSAPDKSGLPSDRFSAERTGGSVSTLTIQRTQQEDSAVYLCASSSLGQAGNTDTQYFGPGTRLTVL.

CDR3 in amino acids: CASSSSGTSRYEQYF. DNA of the CDR3: TGTGCCAGCAGCTCCTCCGGGACTAGCAGGTACGAGCAGTACTTC. This rearrangement joins TRBV5-6 to TRBJ2-7; the match to TRBD2 covers 9 bases. V dropped 3 bases and J dropped 4; count of bases not matched to a gene: 8. Looked up from germline, CDR1 is SGHDT and CDR2 is YYEEEE. The CDR3 has 15 residues.

V gene TRBV10-3 combines with J gene TRBJ2-3; D ambiguous. Per the germline V gene, CDR1 is ENHRY and CDR2 is SYGVKD. V was shortened by 0 bases and J by 7 bases, with 17 bases between the two germline ends. The CDR3 is 16 residues long. CDR3 nucleotide sequence: TGTGCCATCAGTGAGTCCTGGGATGGCGGAGTACATACGCAGTATTTT. It translates to CAISESWDGGVHTQYF.